This passage covers 15 T cell receptor beta chains from one sample sequenced in a study of T cell clones after liver transplantation. Here immunoSEQ multiplex PCR was the method, and the copy in TCRdb shows in-frame clones only, minus some. Here the sample spans tens of thousands of clones, around 70% being singletons. The sequences come from CD4+ T cells from blood, collected at the 22-month timepoint. The receptor source for this set is a human patient who received a liver transplant. Some of the T cells might come from the graft donor.

The rearrangement links TRBV5-6 to TRBJ2-6; D gene unclear. CDR3 length: 14 residues. V was trimmed by 0 bases and J by 2 bases, leaving 3 bases between them. The germline gives CDR1 SGHDT, CDR2 YYEEEE. Written as DNA, the CDR3 is TGTGCCAGCAGCTTGGACGCTGGGGCCAACGTCCTGACTTTC. This sequence encodes CASSLDAGANVLTF.

This clone was seen a handful of times. This chain links TRBV27 with TRBJ1-2, with 9 bases matching TRBD1. Germline V gene lookup returns CDR1 MNHEY and CDR2 SMNVEV (reference sequence). Losses at the gene ends were 6 bases for V and 8 bases for J; bases not matched to a gene: 7. There are 13 residues in the CDR3. The CDR3 reads CASREQGASGYTF. The CDR3 DNA sequence: TGTGCCAGCAGGGAACAGGGGGCGAGCGGCTACACCTTC.

This rearrangement joins TRBV25-1 to TRBJ1-6; D is uncertain. CDR1 is MGHDK and CDR2 is SYGVNS in the germline V gene. Between the trimmed V and J ends, which lost 6 bases and 7 bases, there was a span of 7 bases. The CDR3 has 12 residues. The CDR3 DNA reads TGTGCCAGCAGACTCGAAAATTCACCCCTCCACTTT. Translated, it gives CASRLENSPLHF.

This rearrangement joins TRBV7-8 to TRBJ1-5; weak D call: TRBD1 (6 bases). V gave up 6 bases and J gave up 4 bases, with 13 bases separating them. Germline V gene lookup returns CDR1 SGHVS and CDR2 FQNEAQ. This CDR3 has 14 residues. CDR3 bases: TGTGCCAGCAGTTACCTCCAGGGGAATCAGCCCCAGCATTTT. It translates to CASSYLQGNQPQHF.

The chain links TRBV4-2 to TRBJ2-3; 8 bases agree with TRBD2. The CDR3 extends over 17 amino acids. The germline CDR1 and CDR2 sequences are LGHNA and YNFKEQ. The trim removed 0 bases at V and 5 bases at J, leaving 10 bases unmatched. In DNA, the CDR3 is TGTGCCAGCAGCCAAGATTTAGCCGGGGGGGCTCGAGATACGCAGTATTTT. Residues: CASSQDLAGGARDTQYF.

This chain joins TRBV7-6 and TRBJ2-2; no clear D gene. V lost 1 base to trimming and J lost 0 bases, with 9 bases between them. This CDR3 contains 16 residues. Germline CDR1 SGHVS, CDR2 FNYEAQ. Here the CDR3 DNA reads TGTGCCAGCAGCTTAGGCCCTACCCCGAACACCGGGGAGCTGTTTTTT. It is translated as CASSLGPTPNTGELFF.

V is TRBV18 and J is TRBJ2-2, with 11 bases fitting TRBD1. Per germline, CDR1 KGHSH and CDR2 LQKENI. CDR3 length: 18 amino acids. V was pared by 0 bases and J by 4 bases, with 7 bases of the junction left unmatched. For the CDR3, the DNA is TGTGCCAGCTCACCACCCCCCCCCGGGACAGGGGGCACCGGGGAGCTGTTTTTT. It specifies CASSPPPPGTGGTGELFF.

This chain connects TRBV5-8 to TRBJ1-2; no clear D gene. The V end was cut by 0 bases, the J end by 5 bases, with 14 bases between. This CDR3 is 15 amino acids long. Germline assignment: CDR1 SGHTS and CDR2 YDEGEE. The CDR3 nucleotides are TGTGCCAGCAGCTTGGAGGCGCTCCCGGGGTATGGCTACACCTTC. Protein product: CASSLEALPGYGYTF. The full variable domain, with the rest looked up from reference TRBV5-8 and TRBJ1-2, is EAGVTQSPTHLIKTRGQQATLRCSPISGHTSVYWYQQALGLGLQFLLWYDEGEERNRGNFPPRFSGRQFPNYSSELNVNALELEDSALYLCASSLEALPGYGYTFGSGTRLTVV.

The chain carries TRBV15 and TRBJ2-3, with D possibly being TRBD1 (6 bases). Germline CDR1 reads LNHNV; CDR2 reads YYDKDF (reference sequence). The CDR3 spans 17 residues. The V gene lost 2 bases and the J gene lost 0 bases, with 15 bases spanning the gap. DNA for the CDR3: TGTGCCACCAGCAGACCTAGACAGGCGCGTAGCACAGATACGCAGTATTTT. This encodes CATSRPRQARSTDTQYF.

The chain couples TRBV28 to TRBJ2-3, with D uncertain. The CDR3 extends over 13 amino acids. Trimming cost V 5 bases and J 5 bases, with 11 bases left between them. Germline CDR1 reads MDHEN; CDR2 reads SYDVKM. The CDR3 nucleotides are TGTGCCAGCAGTCCCCCGGTTGGAGATACGCAGTATTTT. It translates to CASSPPVGDTQYF.

The rearrangement links TRBV6-5 to TRBJ1-5; D unclear. The CDR3 consists of 13 residues. Trimming cost V 0 bases and J 6 bases, with 6 bases left between them. Germline V gene sequence: CDR1 MNHEY, CDR2 SVGAGI. CDR3 loop: CASSYSEGQPQHF. CDR3 sequence (DNA): TGTGCCAGCAGTTACTCGGAGGGTCAGCCCCAGCATTTT.

The V gene is TRBV16, the J gene TRBJ1-2; D may be TRBD1 (5 bases). Trimming left V 2 bases short and J 3 bases short, with 10 bases between. This CDR3 region has 14 residues. The germline V gene encodes CDR1 KGHSY and CDR2 FQNENV. CDR3 amino acids: CASSQLQVDYGYTF. CDR3 DNA: TGTGCCAGCAGCCAACTACAGGTAGACTATGGCTACACCTTC.

This clone turned up a few times. This chain connects TRBV19 to TRBJ1-2; 9 nucleotides agree with TRBD1. The germline gives CDR1 LNHDA, CDR2 SQIVND (reference sequence). The CDR3 length is 17 residues. V dropped 8 bases and J dropped 6; count of bases not matched to a gene: 19. The CDR3 DNA follows: TGTGCCAGTGCTGTAAGCCTCCTCGGGGGACAGGGCGATGGCTACACCTTC. Its translation: CASAVSLLGGQGDGYTF.

J is TRBJ1-1 and V is TRBV29-1, with TRBD1 matching over 7 bases. The CDR3 has 15 residues. J gave up 1 base and V 5 bases, and 10 bases lay outside the gene matches. CDR1 is SQVTM and CDR2 is ANQGSEA in the germline V gene. The CDR3 spells CSVRDPQGRNTEAFF. CDR3 DNA: TGCAGCGTTCGAGATCCACAGGGGAGGAACACTGAAGCTTTCTTT.

The chain has TRBV11-2 and TRBJ2-2; D remains ambiguous. Trimming shortened V by 7 bases and J by 1 base, and 10 bases separated the two germline ends. The germline CDR1 and CDR2 sequences are SGHAT and FQNNGV. The CDR3 loop spans 14 amino acids. The CDR3 DNA is TGTGCCAGCACTATAAGTGGGAACACCGGGGAGCTGTTTTTT. As protein: CASTISGNTGELFF.